The rows below give T cell receptor beta chains drawn from one sample of a study of cytomegalovirus exposure and HLA in healthy donors. Using immunoSEQ multiplex PCR, the repertoire was profiled, and TCRdb retains in-frame clones only, with some absent. The sample records approximately 110,000 clones, about four fifths being singletons. The sequenced sample was PBMCs. The receptors come from a woman aged 55-75 years in good health and CMV-seropositive. Each CDR3 is given without its conserved first and last residue. The order of the fields is V gene, J gene, CDR3 protein.

TRBV2	TRBJ2-6	ASSERFSGANVLT
TRBV4-2	TRBJ2-1	ASSQDLQGLAGVYNEQF
TRBV6-5	TRBJ1-5	ASSADSNQPQH
TRBV7-8	TRBJ2-7	ASSTSYEQY
TRBV7-2	TRBJ1-6	ASSYPDRGFNSPLH
TRBV7-9	TRBJ2-7	ASSTLAGGSYEQY
TRBV29-1	TRBJ1-2	SVDQGDYGYT
TRBV27	TRBJ2-7	ASSSLGQGDEQY
TRBV5-5	TRBJ1-5	ASSLGGQVRSNQPQH
TRBV5-1	TRBJ2-1	ASSSTLAGVSNEQF
TRBV20-1	TRBJ2-3	SVRTSSTQY
TRBV6-5	TRBJ2-5	ASSEDGRTN
TRBV6-1	TRBJ2-7	ASMPPGTGAIEQY
TRBV11-3	TRBJ2-1	ASSARQGGNEQF